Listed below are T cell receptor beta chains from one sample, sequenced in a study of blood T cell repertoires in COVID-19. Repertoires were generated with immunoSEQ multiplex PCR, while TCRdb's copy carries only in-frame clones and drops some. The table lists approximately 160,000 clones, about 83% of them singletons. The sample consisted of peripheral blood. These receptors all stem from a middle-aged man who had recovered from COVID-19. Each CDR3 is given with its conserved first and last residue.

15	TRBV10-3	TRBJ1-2	CAISPPEDRGGGYTF
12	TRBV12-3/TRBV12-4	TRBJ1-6	CASRERDRGLHF
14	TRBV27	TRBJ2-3	CASAGAGVGDTQYF
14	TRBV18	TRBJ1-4	CASTAGTAEEKLFF
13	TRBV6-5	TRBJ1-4	CASSLRLNEKLFF
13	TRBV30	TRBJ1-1	CAWSLGQGTEAFF
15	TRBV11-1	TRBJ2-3	CASSRGQADTDTQYF
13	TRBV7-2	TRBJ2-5	CASRLREGGTQYF
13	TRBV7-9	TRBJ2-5	CASDSGSQETQYF
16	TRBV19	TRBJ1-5	CASSILSGYSNQPQHF
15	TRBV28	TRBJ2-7	CASSFGSGKDDEQYF
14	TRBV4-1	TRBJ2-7	CASSQDWDRVEQYF
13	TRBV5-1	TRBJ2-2	CASSSQGAGELFF
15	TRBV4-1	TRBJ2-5	CASSQDPTGGETQYF
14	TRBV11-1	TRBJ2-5	CASSLSVRKETQYF
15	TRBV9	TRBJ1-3	CASSVAGQGWNTIYF
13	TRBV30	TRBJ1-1	CAWRGTGNTEAFF
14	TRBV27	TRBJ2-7	CASSFDGSGYEQYF
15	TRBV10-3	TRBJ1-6	CAISEREIYNSPLHF
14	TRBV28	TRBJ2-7	CASTPDRATYEQYF
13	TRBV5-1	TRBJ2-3	CASSLDNTDTQYF
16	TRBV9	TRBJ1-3	CASSVGREVFGNTIYF
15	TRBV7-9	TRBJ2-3	CASSLGTGGVDTQYF
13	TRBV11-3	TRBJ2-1	CASSLGRTGKQFF
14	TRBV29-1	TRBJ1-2	CSVVPGTGADGYTF
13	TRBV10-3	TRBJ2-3	CAIGRGEGNTQYF
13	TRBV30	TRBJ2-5	CAWSSGRQETQYF
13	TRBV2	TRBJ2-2	CAIRRRAIGELFF
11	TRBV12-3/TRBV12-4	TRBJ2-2	CASYTGGELFF
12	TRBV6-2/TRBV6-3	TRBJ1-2	CASSYSREGYTF
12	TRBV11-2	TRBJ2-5	CASSRIGGTQYF
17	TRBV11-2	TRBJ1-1	CASSLDLGQGDGTEAFF
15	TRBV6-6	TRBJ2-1	CASSNGQGGYNEQFF
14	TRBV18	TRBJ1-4	CASSLEANNEKLFF
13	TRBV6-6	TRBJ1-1	CASSKQGGLGAFF
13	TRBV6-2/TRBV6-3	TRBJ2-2	CASSRTSFGELFF
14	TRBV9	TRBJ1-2	CASNPGQGNYGYTF
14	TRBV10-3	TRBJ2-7	CAISGDRLAYEQYF
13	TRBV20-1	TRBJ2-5	CSASSESQETQYF
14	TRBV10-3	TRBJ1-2	CATWEGLIKAGYTF
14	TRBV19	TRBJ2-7	CASSIGTGSYEQYF
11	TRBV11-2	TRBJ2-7	CASSSISEQYF
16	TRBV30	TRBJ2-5	CASTFRQGQHQETQYF
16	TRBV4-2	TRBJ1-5	CASSQDGGGGNQPQHF
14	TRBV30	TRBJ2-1	CAWSPQGAYNEQFF
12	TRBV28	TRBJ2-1	CATSSSYNEQFF
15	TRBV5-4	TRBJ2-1	CASSLYSNHYNEQFF
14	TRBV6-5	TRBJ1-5	CASMTGGRNQPQHF
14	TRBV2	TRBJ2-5	CASSGMDKQETQYF
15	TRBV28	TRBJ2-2	CASSPGQFNTGELFF
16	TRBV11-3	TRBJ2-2	CASSPQAGEDTGELFF
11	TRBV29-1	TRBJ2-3	CSVSRADTQYF
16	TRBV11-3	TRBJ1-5	CASSLDLNSPLEPQHF
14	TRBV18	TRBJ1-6	CASSPAEYNSPLHF
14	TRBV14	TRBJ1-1	CASSRQGTTTEAFF